The 26 T cell receptor beta chains below were found in one sample sequenced in a study of CXCR3-negative and CXCR3-positive naive CD8 T cells. Study results and caveats: More hydrophobic TRB CDR3s occurred in CXCR3-positive than in CXCR3-negative naive cells.

Their antigen targets remain unknown. cDNA libraries for TRB were generated by 5' RACE incorporating UMI labels. TCRdb reanalyzed the 5' RACE reads and collapses them to one entry per CDR3 protein, without DNA. The specimen's table records 150,000 to 180,000 distinct CDR3 sequences. Sequenced input: naive CXCR3+ CD8+ T cells from blood. Documented subset: CD45RO-CCR7+CD27+CD95- naive CD8+ T cells expressing CXCR3 (TNR3+). The receptor set was obtained from a human donor in good health. Some clones in this sample may be carry-over from other donors' samples.

The CDR3 here is CSASQAALSGANVLTF. The chain joins TRBV20-1 to TRBJ2-6; TCRdb names TRBD1, which stays unverified in the absence of DNA. The CDR3 totals 16 residues. CDR1 DFQATT and CDR2 SNEGSKA come from the germline V gene (reference sequence).

V gene TRBV7-7 combines with J gene TRBJ2-1; TCRdb proposes TRBD1, but this gene call is untestable without DNA. The CDR3 length is 15 residues. Looked up from germline, CDR1 is SSHAT and CDR2 is FNYEAQ (reference sequence). The CDR3 here is CASSMTPTDYNEQFF.

The chain links TRBV20-1 to TRBJ2-1; TCRdb returns TRBD2, unconfirmable since there is no DNA. The CDR3 spans 16 residues. Germline V gene sequence: CDR1 DFQATT, CDR2 SNEGSKA (reference sequence). The CDR3 spells CSAPHPTEGPQYEQFF.

V is TRBV5-1 and J is TRBJ1-1; TCRdb picks TRBD1, but there is no DNA to check that call. The germline gives CDR1 SGHRS, CDR2 YFSETQ. The CDR3 spans 15 residues. CDR3: CASSPVGQGGTEAFF.

The chain recombines TRBV5-1 with TRBJ2-1. This CDR3 has 14 amino acids. Germline loops: CDR1 SGHRS, CDR2 YFSETQ. The CDR3 is CASSLLDPGNEQFF. The complete variable domain, with remaining parts taken from reference TRBV5-1 and TRBJ2-1, reads KAGVTQTPRYLIKTRGQQVTLSCSPISGHRSVSWYQQTPGQGLQFLFEYFSETQRNKGNFPGRFSGRQFSNSRSEMNVSTLELGDSALYLCASSLLDPGNEQFFGPGTRLTVL.

CDR3 in amino acids: CSVEETYEQYF. The rearrangement links TRBV29-1 to TRBJ2-7. The CDR3 consists of 11 residues. Germline CDR1 and CDR2: SQVTM and ANQGSEA.

This sequence joins TRBV7-3 and TRBJ2-5; TCRdb selects TRBD2, and the lack of DNA leaves this call unchecked. There are 17 residues in the CDR3. Looked up from germline, CDR1 is SGHTA and CDR2 is FQGTGA. CDR3 protein: CASSFGTSGGPQETQYF.

The chain joins TRBV3-1 to TRBJ1-3. The CDR3 extends over 16 amino acids. Germline assignment: CDR1 LGHDT and CDR2 YNNKEL (reference sequence). The CDR3 loop is CASSAGGPYSGNTIYF.

CDR3 loop: CASSLGLFAYTINEQFF. The genes are TRBV13 and TRBJ2-1. The CDR3 is 17 residues long. Looked up from germline, CDR1 is PRHDT and CDR2 is FYEKMQ (reference sequence).

This chain links TRBV5-5 with TRBJ1-5; the TCRdb D gene call, TRBD1, has no DNA to confirm it. Germline V gene sequence: CDR1 SGHKS, CDR2 YYEKEE (reference sequence). The CDR3 runs to 17 residues. The CDR3 reads CASSLSSGVYSNQPQHF. The full variable domain, its missing parts supplied by reference TRBV5-5 and TRBJ1-5, is DAGVTQSPTHLIKTRGQQVTLRCSPISGHKSVSWYQQVLGQGPQFIFQYYEKEERGRGNFPDRFSARQFPNYSSELNVNALLLGDSALYLCASSLSSGVYSNQPQHFGDGTRLSIL.

V gene TRBV6-5 combines with J gene TRBJ1-2; the D call from TCRdb, TRBD1, cannot be confirmed without DNA. The CDR3 runs to 17 residues. The V gene's germline CDR1 is MNHEY and CDR2 SVGAGI. The chain's CDR3 is CASSSVTGQERHYGYTF.

CDR3 sequence: CASSPPGRSGGAIYEQYF. This rearrangement joins TRBV12-3 or TRBV12-4 to TRBJ2-7; TCRdb reports TRBD2, a call that lacks DNA to check it against. This CDR3 spans 18 amino acids.

The chain joins TRBV4-1 to TRBJ2-1. Germline CDR1 is MGHRA and CDR2 is YSYEKL. CDR3 size: 14 residues. The CDR3 here is CASSRETGYNEQFF.

The chain joins TRBV7-9 to TRBJ2-7. Germline CDR1 SEHNR, CDR2 FQNEAQ (reference sequence). The CDR3 consists of 14 residues. CDR3 sequence reads: CASSLDSGYHEQYF.

V and J are TRBV15 and TRBJ2-5. This CDR3 has 15 residues. Germline loops: CDR1 LNHNV, CDR2 YYDKDF (reference sequence). The CDR3 is CATSREGLYQETQYF.

This chain connects TRBV24-1 to TRBJ1-5; TCRdb outputs TRBD1, but without DNA this stays unchecked. Germline V gene lookup returns CDR1 KGHDR and CDR2 SFDVKD. The CDR3 covers 16 residues. CDR3 sequence: CATSDPRGVSNQPRHF.

The chain joins TRBV20-1 to TRBJ2-2; absent DNA, TCRdb's TRBD1 call cannot be checked. Per germline, CDR1 DFQATT and CDR2 SNEGSKA (reference sequence). The CDR3 consists of 14 residues. CDR3 in amino acids: CSAMWDRNTGELFF.

This chain uses TRBV20-1 with TRBJ1-1. The CDR3 is 15 amino acids. Germline V lookup: CDR1 DFQATT, CDR2 SNEGSKA (reference sequence). The chain's CDR3 is CSARDVQEQNTEAFF.

The chain links TRBV27 to TRBJ1-1; TCRdb outputs TRBD1, but without DNA this stays unchecked. CDR3 length: 12 amino acids. Germline CDR1 is MNHEY and CDR2 is SMNVEV (reference sequence). CDR3 sequence reads: CASATGGTEAFF.

The CDR3 region is CASSQDGQGAGNTIYF. The chain couples TRBV4-3 to TRBJ1-3; with no DNA, the TCRdb D assignment of TRBD1 cannot be verified. This CDR3 has 16 residues. CDR1 and CDR2 from the germline V gene are LGHNA and YSLEER.

The J gene is TRBJ2-7, the V gene TRBV5-8; TCRdb lists TRBD1, though no DNA is available to test this call. The germline gives CDR1 SGHTS, CDR2 YDEGEE. The CDR3 totals 17 residues. The CDR3 loop is CASSQHLGGTGSHEQYF.

The V gene is TRBV28, the J gene TRBJ1-5. The CDR3 loop spans 17 amino acids. Germline CDR1 reads MDHEN; CDR2 reads SYDVKM. The CDR3: CASINRTPGISNQPQHF.

The chain uses TRBV7-9 and TRBJ2-5; TCRdb lists TRBD1, though no DNA is available to test this call. The CDR3 is 14 residues long. Per the germline V gene, CDR1 is SEHNR and CDR2 is FQNEAQ (reference sequence). This CDR3 reads CASSPRQGEETQYF.

The rearrangement joins TRBV29-1 to TRBJ2-3; TCRdb outputs TRBD2, but without DNA this stays unchecked. Germline V gives CDR1 SQVTM, CDR2 ANQGSEA. The CDR3 totals 13 residues. The CDR3 here is CSVGTGEVDTQYF.

The rearrangement joins TRBV4-1 to TRBJ2-5; there is no DNA to check the TCRdb D call of TRBD2. Germline values: CDR1 MGHRA, CDR2 YSYEKL. The CDR3 contains 18 residues. The CDR3 region is CASSHPRLAGGPIETQYF.

The chain links TRBV6-4 to TRBJ2-1; TCRdb returns TRBD1, unconfirmable since there is no DNA. Looked up from germline, CDR1 is MRHNA and CDR2 is SNTAGT. The CDR3 sequence is 15 residues long. The CDR3 spells CASNPPGASYNEQFF.